This T cell receptor beta chain was observed in a study of CD8+CD57+ T cells in acquired aplastic anemia. On the study more broadly: Each DNA sample taken from sorted CD4+ and CD8+ cells came to around 2.9 ug on average. General study points: With respect to CD8+ Simpson's diversity, patients and controls did not differ significantly.

Notes on this clonotype: Its antigen is unidentified.

Germline values: CDR1 SGHDN, CDR2 FVKESK. The V and J ends lost 3 bases and 6 bases, in that order; junction bases with no gene match: 18. The CDR3 loop spans 18 amino acids. CD8+CD57+ cell expansion had been shown by flow cytometry in patients chosen for sequencing. Patients were treatment-naive when blood was sampled. Genomic DNA was employed as the template in profiling TCR beta VDJ and CDR3. TCRdb re-called the reads with MiXCR, one entry per CDR3 protein. The table includes under 200,000 distinct CDR3 sequences, under 50% detected once. Specimen: sorted CD4+, CD8+, or CD8+CD57+ T cells (not recorded which) from PBMCs. The chain is built from TRBV14 and TRBJ1-2; TRBD1 aligns across 8 bases. The sequence derives from a human donor with aplastic anemia. The CDR3 nucleotides read TGTGCCAGCAGCCATCAGCCGGGACAGGATTTTCGCTGGGATGGCTACACCTTC. It specifies CASSHQPGQDFRWDGYTF.